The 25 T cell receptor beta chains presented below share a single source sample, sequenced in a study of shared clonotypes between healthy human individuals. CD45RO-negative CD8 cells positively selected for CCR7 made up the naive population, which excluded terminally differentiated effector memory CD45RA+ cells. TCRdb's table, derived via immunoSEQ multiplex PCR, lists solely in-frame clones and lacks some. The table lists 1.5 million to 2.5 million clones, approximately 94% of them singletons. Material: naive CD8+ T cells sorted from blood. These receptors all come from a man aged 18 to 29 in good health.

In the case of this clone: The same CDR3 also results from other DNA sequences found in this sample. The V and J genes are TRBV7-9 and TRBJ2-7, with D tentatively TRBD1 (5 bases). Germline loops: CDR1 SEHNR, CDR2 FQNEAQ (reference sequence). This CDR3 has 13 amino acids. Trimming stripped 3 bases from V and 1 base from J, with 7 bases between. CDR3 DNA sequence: TGTGCCAGCAGCTTTACAGGTTCCTACGAGCAGTACTTC. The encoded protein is CASSFTGSYEQYF.

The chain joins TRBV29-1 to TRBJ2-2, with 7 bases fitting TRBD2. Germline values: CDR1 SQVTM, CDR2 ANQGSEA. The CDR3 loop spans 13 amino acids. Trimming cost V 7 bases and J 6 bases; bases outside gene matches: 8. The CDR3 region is CSGDREGSGELFF. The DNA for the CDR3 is TGCAGCGGGGATAGGGAGGGGTCCGGGGAGCTGTTTTTT.

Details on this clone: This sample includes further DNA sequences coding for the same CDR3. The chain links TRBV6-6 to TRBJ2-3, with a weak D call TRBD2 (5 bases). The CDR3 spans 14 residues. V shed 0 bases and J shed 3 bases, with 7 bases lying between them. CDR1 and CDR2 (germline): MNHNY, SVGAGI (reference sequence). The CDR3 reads CASSYSGETDTQYF. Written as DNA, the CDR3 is TGTGCCAGCAGTTACTCTGGGGAGACAGATACGCAGTATTTT.

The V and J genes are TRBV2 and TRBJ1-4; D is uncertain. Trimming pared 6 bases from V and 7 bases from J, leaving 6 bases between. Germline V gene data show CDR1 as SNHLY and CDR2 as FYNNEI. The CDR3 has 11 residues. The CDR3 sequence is CASRGIEKLFF. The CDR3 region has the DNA TGTGCCAGCAGGGGGATTGAAAAACTGTTTTTT.

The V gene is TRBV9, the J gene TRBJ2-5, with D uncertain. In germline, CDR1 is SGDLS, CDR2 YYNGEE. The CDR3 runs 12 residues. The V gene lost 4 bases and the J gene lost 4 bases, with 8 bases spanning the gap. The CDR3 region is CASSPDTETQYF. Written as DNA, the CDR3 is TGTGCCAGCAGCCCCGACACAGAGACCCAGTACTTC. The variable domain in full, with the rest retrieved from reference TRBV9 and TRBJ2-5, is DSGVTQTPKHLITATGQRVTLRCSPRSGDLSVYWYQQSLDQGLQFLIQYYNGEERAKGNILERFSAQQFPDLHSELNLSSLELGDSALYFCASSPDTETQYFGPGTRLLVL.

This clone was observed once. The CDR3 coding sequence is TGTGCCAGCAGACCTGTACCGGGACAGGGAGGAACCGGGGAGCTGTTTTTT. It codes for CASRPVPGQGGTGELFF. This chain connects TRBV27 to TRBJ2-2; 9 bases match TRBD1. The CDR3 runs 17 residues. With V trimmed by 6 bases and J by 5 bases, 13 bases remained unmatched. The germline V gene has CDR1 MNHEY and CDR2 SMNVEV (reference sequence).

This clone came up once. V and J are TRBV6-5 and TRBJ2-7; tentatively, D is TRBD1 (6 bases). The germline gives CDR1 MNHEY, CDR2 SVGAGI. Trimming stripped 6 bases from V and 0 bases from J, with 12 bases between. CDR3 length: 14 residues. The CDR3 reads CASRQGHLSYEQYF. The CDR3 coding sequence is TGTGCCAGCAGACAGGGACACCTCTCCTACGAGCAGTACTTC.

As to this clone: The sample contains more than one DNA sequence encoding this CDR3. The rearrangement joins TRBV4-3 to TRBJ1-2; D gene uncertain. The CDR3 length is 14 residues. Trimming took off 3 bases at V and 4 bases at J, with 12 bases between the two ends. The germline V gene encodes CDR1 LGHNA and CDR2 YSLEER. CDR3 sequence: CASSQGVSAYGYTF. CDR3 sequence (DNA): TGCGCCAGCAGCCAGGGAGTCTCGGCCTATGGCTACACCTTC.

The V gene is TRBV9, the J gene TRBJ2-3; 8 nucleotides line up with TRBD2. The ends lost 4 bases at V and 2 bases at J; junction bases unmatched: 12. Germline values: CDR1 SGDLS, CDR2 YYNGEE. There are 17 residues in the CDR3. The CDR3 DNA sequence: TGTGCCAGCAGCCCCGCGACAACTAGCGGTACCACAGATACGCAGTATTTT. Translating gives CASSPATTSGTTDTQYF.

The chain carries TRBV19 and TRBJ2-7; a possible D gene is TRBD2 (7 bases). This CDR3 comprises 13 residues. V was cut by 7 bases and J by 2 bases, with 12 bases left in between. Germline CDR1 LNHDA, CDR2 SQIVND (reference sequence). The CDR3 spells CASTGGPAYEQYF. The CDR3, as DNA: TGTGCCAGTACCGGGGGGCCTGCCTACGAGCAGTACTTC.

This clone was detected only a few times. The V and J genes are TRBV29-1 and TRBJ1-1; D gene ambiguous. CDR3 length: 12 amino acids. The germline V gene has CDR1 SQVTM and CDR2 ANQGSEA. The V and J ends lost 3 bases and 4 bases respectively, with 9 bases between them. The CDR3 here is CSVDGSGTEAFF. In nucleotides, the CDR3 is TGCAGCGTTGACGGGTCCGGCACTGAAGCTTTCTTT.

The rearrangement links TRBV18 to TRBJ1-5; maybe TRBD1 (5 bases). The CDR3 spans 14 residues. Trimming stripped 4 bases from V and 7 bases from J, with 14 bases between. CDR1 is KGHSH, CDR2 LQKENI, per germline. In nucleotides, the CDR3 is TGTGCCAGCTCACAGATGGGGGGTAGACAGCCCCAGCATTTT. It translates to CASSQMGGRQPQHF.

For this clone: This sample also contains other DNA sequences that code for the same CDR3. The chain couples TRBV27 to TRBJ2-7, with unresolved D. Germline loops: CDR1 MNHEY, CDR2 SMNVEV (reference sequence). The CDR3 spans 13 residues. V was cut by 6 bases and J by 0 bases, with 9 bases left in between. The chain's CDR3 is CASSPLGSYEQYF. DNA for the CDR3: TGTGCCAGCAGCCCCCTGGGCTCCTACGAGCAGTACTTC.

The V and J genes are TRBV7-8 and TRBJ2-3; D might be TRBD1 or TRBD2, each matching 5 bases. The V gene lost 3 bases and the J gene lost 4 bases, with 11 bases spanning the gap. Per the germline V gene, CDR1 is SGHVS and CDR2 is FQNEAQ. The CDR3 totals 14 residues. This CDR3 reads CASSFLQGADTQYF. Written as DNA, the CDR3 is TGTGCCAGCAGCTTCTTGCAGGGAGCAGATACGCAGTATTTT.

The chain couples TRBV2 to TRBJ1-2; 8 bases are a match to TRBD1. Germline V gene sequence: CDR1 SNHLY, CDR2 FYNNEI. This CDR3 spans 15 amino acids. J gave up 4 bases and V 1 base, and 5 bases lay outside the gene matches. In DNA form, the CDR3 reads TGTGCCAGCAGTGAAGGTCACAGGGGGACCTATGGCTACACCTTC. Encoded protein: CASSEGHRGTYGYTF.

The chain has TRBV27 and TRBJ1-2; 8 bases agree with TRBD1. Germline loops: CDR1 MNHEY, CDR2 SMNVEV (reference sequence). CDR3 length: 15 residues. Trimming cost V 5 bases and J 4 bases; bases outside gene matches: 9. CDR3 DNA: TGTGCCAGCAGTCCTACACAGGGGGGACGCTATGGCTACACCTTC. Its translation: CASSPTQGGRYGYTF.

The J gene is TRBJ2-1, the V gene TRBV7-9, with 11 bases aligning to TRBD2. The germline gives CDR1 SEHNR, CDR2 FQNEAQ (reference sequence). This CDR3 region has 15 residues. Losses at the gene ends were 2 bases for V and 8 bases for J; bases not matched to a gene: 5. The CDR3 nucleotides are TGTGCCAGCAGCTTATGGCTAGCGGGAGGACATGAGCAGTTCTTC. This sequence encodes CASSLWLAGGHEQFF.

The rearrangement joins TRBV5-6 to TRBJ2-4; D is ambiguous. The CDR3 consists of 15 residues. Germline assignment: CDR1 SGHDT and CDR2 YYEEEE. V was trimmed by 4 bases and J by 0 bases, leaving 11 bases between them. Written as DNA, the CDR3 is TGTGCCAGCAGCCCCGCGCTACGAGCCAAAAACATTCAGTACTTC. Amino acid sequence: CASSPALRAKNIQYF.

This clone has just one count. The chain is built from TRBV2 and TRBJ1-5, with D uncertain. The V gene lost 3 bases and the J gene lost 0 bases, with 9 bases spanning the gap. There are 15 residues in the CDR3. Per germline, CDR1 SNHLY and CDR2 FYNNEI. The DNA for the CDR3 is TGTGCCAGCAGTGATGAGGGTTATAGCAATCAGCCCCAGCATTTT. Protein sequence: CASSDEGYSNQPQHF. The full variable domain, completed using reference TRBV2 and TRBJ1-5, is EPEVTQTPSHQVTQMGQEVILRCVPISNHLYFYWYRQILGQKVEFLVSFYNNEISEKSEIFDDQFSVERPDGSNFTLKIRSTKLEDSAMYFCASSDEGYSNQPQHFGDGTRLSIL.

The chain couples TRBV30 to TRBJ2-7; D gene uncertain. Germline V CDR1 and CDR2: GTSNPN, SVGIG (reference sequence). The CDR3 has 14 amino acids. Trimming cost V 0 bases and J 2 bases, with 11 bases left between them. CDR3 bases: TGTGCCTGGAGTGTATCCTCCCTTCCCTACGAGCAGTACTTC. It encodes CAWSVSSLPYEQYF.

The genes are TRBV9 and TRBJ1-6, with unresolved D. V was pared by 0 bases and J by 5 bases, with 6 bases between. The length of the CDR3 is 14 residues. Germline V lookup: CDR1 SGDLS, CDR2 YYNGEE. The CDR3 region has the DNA TGTGCCAGCAGCGTAGAACGGAATAATTCACCCCTCCACTTT. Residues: CASSVERNNSPLHF.

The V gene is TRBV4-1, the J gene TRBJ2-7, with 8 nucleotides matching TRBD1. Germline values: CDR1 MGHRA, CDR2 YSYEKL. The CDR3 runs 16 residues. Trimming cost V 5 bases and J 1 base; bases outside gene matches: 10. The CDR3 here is CASSKIGQGGSYEQYF. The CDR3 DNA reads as TGCGCCAGCAGCAAAATCGGACAGGGTGGTTCCTACGAGCAGTACTTC.

CDR3 region: CASSLTGPGSYEQYF. The CDR3 bases are TGTGCCAGCAGTTTAACAGGGCCCGGCTCCTACGAGCAGTACTTC. This rearrangement joins TRBV27 to TRBJ2-7; a weak D match, TRBD1 (6 bases). The germline V gene has CDR1 MNHEY and CDR2 SMNVEV (reference sequence). V lost 2 bases and J lost 0, with 11 bases in between. The CDR3 totals 15 residues.

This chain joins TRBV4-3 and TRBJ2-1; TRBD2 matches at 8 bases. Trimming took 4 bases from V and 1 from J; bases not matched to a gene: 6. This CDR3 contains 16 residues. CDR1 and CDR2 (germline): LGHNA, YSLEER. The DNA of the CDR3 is TGCGCCAGCAGCCGTATACTAGCGGCTTCCTACAATGAGCAGTTCTTC. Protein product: CASSRILAASYNEQFF.

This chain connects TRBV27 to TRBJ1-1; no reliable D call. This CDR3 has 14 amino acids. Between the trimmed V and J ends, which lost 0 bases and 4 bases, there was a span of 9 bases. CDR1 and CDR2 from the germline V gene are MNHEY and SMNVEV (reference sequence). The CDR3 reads CASSLSWSSTEAFF. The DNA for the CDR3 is TGTGCCAGCAGTTTATCGTGGTCATCCACTGAAGCTTTCTTT.